The rows below give T cell receptor beta chains drawn from one sample of a study of beta chain features in type 1 diabetes. Clones were read by immunoSEQ multiplex PCR, and TCRdb kept only the in-frame ones, dropping some. The table shows about 47,000 clones, with approximately 40% occurring only once. Sequenced: stem cell memory CD4+ T cells from blood. These receptors were obtained from a man aged 30-40 years with type 1 diabetes. Each CDR3 is given with its conserved first and last residue. Each record gives: clone size, D gene, J gene, V gene, CDR3 DNA, CDR3 protein. The D gene is left open where the match is weak. Clone size appears in some rows only: once, few, many, or a class for an expanded clone.

>-|-|TRBJ1-1|TRBV5-1
TGCGCCAGCAGCTTGAACCCGGGTGGCACTGAAGCTTTCTTT
CASSLNPGGTEAFF
>-|-|TRBJ1-1|TRBV6-5
TGTGCCAGCAGTTACGACAGCTACACTGAAGCTTTCTTT
CASSYDSYTEAFF
>-|TRBD2|TRBJ2-7|TRBV5-1
TGCGCCAGCAGCTTGGGACTAGCGCCCTACGAGCAGTACTTC
CASSLGLAPYEQYF
>-|TRBD1|TRBJ2-1|TRBV4-2
TGTGCCAGCAGCGGGAGGACAGGGGAGTTGCAGTTCTTC
CASSGRTGELQFF
>-|TRBD1|TRBJ1-2|TRBV19
TGTGCCAGTAGTCGGGACAGTTTCTATGGCTACACCTTC
CASSRDSFYGYTF
>-|TRBD2|TRBJ2-3|TRBV7-6
TGTGCCAGCAGCTCGGGGGGGGTAGATACGCAGTATTTT
CASSSGGVDTQYF
>-|TRBD1|TRBJ2-6|TRBV2
TGTGCCAGCAGTTGGGACAGATACTCTGGGGCCAACGTCCTGACTTTC
CASSWDRYSGANVLTF
>few|-|TRBJ2-5|TRBV29-1
TGCAGCGTTGACAACATCCAAGAGACCCAGTACTTC
CSVDNIQETQYF
>-|-|TRBJ2-7|TRBV5-1
TGCGCCAGCAGCCCGGGGTATATCAGCTCCTACGAGCAGTACTTC
CASSPGYISSYEQYF
>once|TRBD2|TRBJ2-1|TRBV5-1
TGCGCCAGCAGCCCCTATGGGACGACTAGCGGGACTTACAATGAGCAGTTCTTC
CASSPYGTTSGTYNEQFF
>-|-|TRBJ1-1|TRBV6-5
TGTGCCAGCAGTTTTAAACAGGGCGCGGTAACTGAAGCTTTCTTT
CASSFKQGAVTEAFF
>-|TRBD1|TRBJ1-1|TRBV6-5
TGTGCCAGCAGTTTCTCCGGGACAGCTGAAGCTTTCTTT
CASSFSGTAEAFF
>-|TRBD1|TRBJ2-7|TRBV14
TGTGCCAGCAGCCCGAGACAGGGGGTCGCCTACGAGCAGTACTTC
CASSPRQGVAYEQYF
>few|TRBD2|TRBJ2-6|TRBV7-8
TGTGCCAGCAGCGAAAAGACTAGCGGGAACGTCCTGACTTTC
CASSEKTSGNVLTF
>few|-|TRBJ2-7|TRBV12-2
TGTGCAAACGAGGGAAGAAGGGCGGGAGTGTACGAGCAGTACTTC
CANEGRRAGVYEQYF
>-|TRBD2|TRBJ2-1|TRBV11-2
TGTGCCAGCAGCTTAGTTCGACTAGCGGGAGGCAACGAGCAGTTCTTC
CASSLVRLAGGNEQFF
>-|-|TRBJ2-7|TRBV19
TGTGCCAGTAGTATGAACACTAAGGCCTACGAGCAGTACTTC
CASSMNTKAYEQYF
>-|TRBD1|TRBJ2-7|TRBV12-5
TGTGCTAGTGGTTTGATAACGTCGGGGACAGAACCCTACGAGCAGTACTTC
CASGLITSGTEPYEQYF
>-|TRBD2|TRBJ2-7|TRBV6-5
TGTGCCAGCAGATATGGACTAGCGACCTACGAGCAGTACTTC
CASRYGLATYEQYF
>-|-|TRBJ1-2|TRBV6-5
TGTGCCAGCAGTTACCATCGGGGGTCGAGTAACTATGGCTACACCTTC
CASSYHRGSSNYGYTF
>-|-|TRBJ2-1|TRBV11-2
TGTGCCAGCAGCTCGTGGAGGGACAATGAGCAGTTCTTC
CASSSWRDNEQFF
>-|TRBD1|TRBJ2-5|TRBV28
TGTGCCAGCAGTTTAGAGGGGGCAGAGACCCAGTACTTC
CASSLEGAETQYF
>once|-|TRBJ1-2|TRBV18
TGTGCCAGCTCACCTTCCCCGAGTAACTATGGCTACACCTTC
CASSPSPSNYGYTF
>few|-|TRBJ2-3|TRBV7-8
TGTGCCAGCAGCTTACTAGCAGATATGTTCACAGATACGCAGTATTTT
CASSLLADMFTDTQYF
>-|-|TRBJ1-1|TRBV29-1
TGCAGCTCCCAAGGGGGGAGGGAGACTGAAGCTTTCTTT
CSSQGGRETEAFF
>few|-|TRBJ1-5|TRBV6-6
TGTGCCAGCACTAACCGGGACACACATCAGCCCCAGCATTTT
CASTNRDTHQPQHF
>-|-|TRBJ1-1|TRBV9
TGTGCCAGCAGCGTCGGGAGGGGGGGTCCTGAAGCTTTCTTT
CASSVGRGGPEAFF
>-|-|TRBJ2-5|TRBV6-1
TGTGCCAGCAGTGAAACCCGGGAGACCCAGTACTTC
CASSETRETQYF
>few|-|TRBJ1-4|TRBV7-9
TGTGCCAGCAGCTTGGGGAGAGGGTTTTCTTCCGAAAAACTGTTTTTT
CASSLGRGFSSEKLFF
>few|TRBD2|TRBJ2-3|TRBV2
TGTGCCAGCAGAACTAGCGGTAGAGATACGCAGTATTTT
CASRTSGRDTQYF
>few|TRBD1|TRBJ2-3|TRBV2
TGTGCCAGCAACTTAGACAGGGTACCAGATACGCAGTATTTT
CASNLDRVPDTQYF
>-|-|TRBJ1-4|TRBV28
TGTGCCAGCAGTTTATCTCCAGGGTCTAATGAAAAACTGTTTTTT
CASSLSPGSNEKLFF
>few|TRBD1|TRBJ2-5|TRBV18
TGTGCCAGCTCACCAGCACAGGGGGAAACCCTGGGGGAGACCCAGTACTTC
CASSPAQGETLGETQYF
>-|TRBD2|TRBJ2-7|TRBV30
TGTGCCGGAAGACTAGCGGGAGTTTATGGGTACGAGCAGTACTTC
CAGRLAGVYGYEQYF
>-|-|TRBJ1-2|TRBV15
TGTGCCACCTCCTTATCGCGCTATGGCTACACCTTC
CATSLSRYGYTF
>-|TRBD2|TRBJ2-5|TRBV5-4
TGTGCCAGCAGCTTGGGGGTAGCGGGCGACCAAGAGACCCAGTACTTC
CASSLGVAGDQETQYF
>few|-|TRBJ2-5|TRBV18
TGTGCCAGCTCACGCGGACAGATCCAAGAGACCCAGTACTTC
CASSRGQIQETQYF
>-|-|TRBJ2-3|TRBV5-1
TGCGCCAGCAGCCTAGGACGGGGTGGAGGCACAGATACGCAGTATTTT
CASSLGRGGGTDTQYF
>few|-|TRBJ2-1|TRBV5-1
TGCGCCAGCGGCCAACAAATTAACAATGAGCAGTTCTTC
CASGQQINNEQFF
>-|TRBD2|TRBJ2-7|TRBV29-1
TGCAGCGGCCTAGGGGGACTAGCGGGAGCCTACGAGCAGTACTTC
CSGLGGLAGAYEQYF
>few|TRBD2|TRBJ2-1|TRBV28
TGTGCCAGCAGTTCCGGACTAGCGGGAGGGCCCATTAATGAGCAGTTCTTC
CASSSGLAGGPINEQFF
>-|-|TRBJ1-1|TRBV4-2
TGTGCCACCTTACCCGGGGGGGGAACTGAAGCTTTCTTT
CATLPGGGTEAFF
>-|-|TRBJ2-1|TRBV21-1
TGTGCCAGCAGCATAGGGGGCGCGGGCAATGAGCAGTTCTTC
CASSIGGAGNEQFF
>few|TRBD1|TRBJ1-5|TRBV7-2
TGTGCCAGCAGCGCAAGACAGGGTGGGTACCAGCCCCAGCATTTT
CASSARQGGYQPQHF
>few|-|TRBJ2-5|TRBV18
TGTGCCAGCTCACCACCGGGCAGGGCAGAGACCCAGTACTTC
CASSPPGRAETQYF
>-|-|TRBJ2-5|TRBV7-9
TGTGCCAGCAGGAGTAGACTAGTTCAAGAGACCCAGTACTTC
CASRSRLVQETQYF
>few|TRBD2|TRBJ2-3|TRBV29-1
TGCAGCGTTGCCGGGACTAGCGGGAATTCAGCGGGCACAGATACGCAGTATTTT
CSVAGTSGNSAGTDTQYF
>once|TRBD2|TRBJ2-1|TRBV5-8
TGTGCCAGCAGCCAAAGGACGGGGGGCTCCTACAATGAGCAGTTCTTC
CASSQRTGGSYNEQFF